This record concerns one TCR beta chain sequence. The antigen it recognizes is unknown. Within one base of it there is no much larger clone, and no base qualities were kept. The data derive from a study of shared clonotypes between healthy human individuals (dated by TCRdb to the early 2020s). Study-wide context: The cohort included three men and a couple of women between 18 and 49 years of age. To estimate repertoire size and how much clonotype sharing occurs between individuals, the study deeply sequenced the blood TCR repertoires of five healthy adults. To increase sequencing depth and limit assay-specific biases, different laboratories used diverse techniques to prepare libraries and sequence TCR repertoires. Each donor's leukapheresis produced roughly between roughly 0.94 and 9.5 billion PBMCs. The full study reports these points: Pairwise subsampling led to the expectation that sequencing depth would affect the degree of clonotype sharing among donors. Sampling was limited to blood, and TCR repertoires in tissue likely differ from TCR repertoires in blood. Because the study included only a small number of donors, the genetic and exposure-history diversity represented was limited.

From cysteine to phenylalanine, the CDR3 is 16 amino acids long. Kept here is only the CDR3 DNA, which spans 48 bases and is read in frame from base 1. CDR1 and CDR2 are read off the germline V gene as MNHNS and SASEGT. Ends trimmed: V by 4 bases, J by 1 base; bases unmatched to a gene: 7. Using the deep immunoSEQ assay, TCR CDR3 regions were amplified from genomic DNA by multiplex PCR. Genomic DNA extracted from each cell subset was distributed evenly over all wells of several immunoSEQ 96-well plates, and each plate served as one replicate. Each replicate PCR for unsorted PBMC received around 330 ng genomic DNA, equal to 25,000 to 30,000 T cell genomes. Genomic DNA from unsorted PBMC was sequenced over ten immunoSEQ deep assay plates. The purified libraries were quantified using a Qubit 3.0 fluorometer, sized with a Bioanalyzer 2100, and then quantified again using the KAPA Library Quantification kit. Every immunoSEQ 96-well plate was sequenced on a separate single-read 150-cycle Illumina NextSeq 550 flow cell. Concerning the study's data processing: The immunoSEQ output contained only junctional sequences without quality scores, so filtering could not match that applied to full-length reads. To assign V/J genes and CDR3, sequences were annotated against IMGT germline references using PyIR, a Python wrapper for IgBLAST v1.9. Reads with weak V/J assignments (E-value above 1e-6), missing CDR3, stop codons, out-of-frame junctions, or ambiguous translated residues were removed. V3J clonotypes were defined by identical inferred V gene, J gene, and CDR3 amino acid sequence. To compute the percentage overlap between repertoires, the number of shared unique clonotypes was divided by the size of the smaller repertoire. Richness of each repertoire was evaluated using RTK rarefaction, the Chao1 estimator, and Recon v2.1 estimates of unobserved clonotypes. TCRdb took this table from immuneACCESS and kept in-frame rearrangements with V and J called. Such tables lack part of the clones; where checked against another copy, unresolved V genes explain under half of the gap, and the rest is unexplained. That table gives V, J and clone size, and the DNA gave D and trimming. This sample has about 480,000 clones in its table, and about 75% of those were observed once. Clones ranked in the top ten supply around 12% of the sample.

The donors were healthy, HIV-negative adults with no recently reported acute infections or vaccinations. Every donor was a Caucasian adult residing in Nashville, Tennessee, USA. For unsorted samples, approximately 84 million PBMCs were counted, and genomic DNA was extracted using the QIAamp DNA Blood Mini kit. After blood collection by leukapheresis, PBMCs were isolated using Ficoll-Histopaque density gradient centrifugation and then cryopreserved in the vapor phase of liquid nitrogen. This TCR was sampled from a woman in her forties in good health. Some clones in this sample may be carry-over from other donors' samples. Sequenced sample: PBMCs. This chain joins TRBV6-1 to TRBJ2-7, with 10 bases matching TRBD1. The DNA sequence is given as TGTGCCAGCAGTGCCATCGGACAGGGGGGATCCTACGAGCAGTACTTC. This sequence encodes CASSAIGQGGSYEQYF.